These T cell receptor beta chains were read from a single sample in a study of CD8 T cells in Susac syndrome. TCRdb reprocessed the immunoSEQ multiplex PCR reads via MiXCR and lists one record per CDR3 protein. The sample includes about 180,000 distinct CDR3 sequences, 90% to 97% of them seen just once. The sample comprised CD4+ T cells from PBMCs. The receptors were gathered from a human donor with Susac syndrome. CDR3s include the opening cysteine and the closing phenylalanine or tryptophan. The D gene is left open where the match is weak. The size entry is marked missing in some rows and otherwise reads once, few, many or a size class.

TRBJ2-2	TRBV20-1	TRBD2	.	CSTSPASGEGTGELFF	TGCAGTACTTCCCCGGCTAGCGGGGAGGGCACCGGGGAGCTGTTTTTT
TRBJ2-2	TRBV7-9	.	once	CASSSRGNTGELFF	TGTGCCAGCAGCTCCAGGGGGAACACCGGGGAGCTGTTTTTT
TRBJ2-5	TRBV30	TRBD2	.	CAWNRGLAGPFETQYF	TGTGCCTGGAATCGGGGACTAGCGGGACCTTTCGAGACCCAGTACTTC
TRBJ2-3	TRBV20-1	.	.	CSARPIQGGGGDTQYF	TGCAGTGCTAGGCCTATCCAGGGAGGAGGTGGAGATACGCAGTATTTT
TRBJ2-1	TRBV7-8	.	once	CASSLVFRQGEQFF	TGTGCCAGCAGCTTAGTATTTCGGCAGGGTGAGCAGTTCTTC
TRBJ1-3	TRBV3-1	.	.	CASSHAGISSGNTIYF	TGTGCCAGCAGCCATGCAGGGATCAGCTCTGGAAACACCATATATTTT
TRBJ1-2	TRBV5-1	.	.	CASRSDAPSKEAF	TGCGCCAGCAGATCGGATGCCCCTTCGAAGGAAGCCTTC
TRBJ2-1	TRBV9	TRBD1	.	CASTIGGQTNNEQFF	TGTGCCAGCACCATTGGGGGACAGACAAACAATGAGCAGTTCTTC
TRBJ1-5	TRBV12-3/TRBV12-4	TRBD1	.	CASSPGTGQSGQPQHF	TGTGCCAGCAGTCCTGGGACAGGTCAGTCCGGTCAGCCCCAGCATTTT
TRBJ2-6	TRBV20-1	.	.	CSASPTGADGANVLTF	TGCAGTGCTAGTCCGACGGGGGCAGATGGGGCCAACGTCCTGACTTTC
TRBJ1-6	TRBV9	.	.	CASSALSDSPLHF	TGTGCCAGCAGCGCCCTCTCCGATTCACCCCTCCACTTT
TRBJ1-1	TRBV6-2/TRBV6-3	TRBD1	few	CASRRQGNTEAFF	TGTGCCAGCAGACGACAGGGGAACACTGAAGCTTTCTTT
TRBJ1-5	TRBV7-9	.	once	CASSLDSPNQPQHF	TGTGCCAGCAGCTTAGACAGTCCCAATCAGCCCCAGCATTTT
TRBJ1-5	TRBV15	.	.	CATSRDFQPQHF	TGTGCCACCAGCAGAGATTTTCAGCCCCAGCATTTT
TRBJ1-6	TRBV20-1	TRBD1	.	CSAPPGGGDNSPLHF	TGCAGTGCCCCCCCAGGGGGCGGAGATAATTCACCCCTCCACTTT
TRBJ1-2	TRBV4-2	TRBD1	.	CASSQEVGPQGGYGYTF	TGTGCCAGCAGCCAAGAAGTAGGCCCACAGGGGGGCTATGGCTACACCTTC
TRBJ2-7	TRBV5-4	.	once	CASSSRKRSEQYF	TGTGCCAGCAGCTCCCGGAAGCGGTCCGAGCAGTACTTC
TRBJ2-3	TRBV18	.	.	CASSPLEGTDTQYF	TGTGCCAGCTCACCACTAGAGGGCACAGATACGCAGTATTTT